This T cell receptor beta chain was recorded in a study of T cells in Graves' hyperthyroidism and ophthalmopathy. The study, taken as a whole, reports: Most thyroid clonotypes expanded above 0.001 appeared in blood too. Ophthalmopathy got predicted by the model a median around 6.8 months before its onset.

Amplified regions were TCR beta CDR3 sequences from RNA transcripts. Researchers ran a first-round RT-PCR on the TCR CDR3 using the HTBI primer set. TCRdb re-called the multiplex PCR reads with MiXCR, one entry per CDR3 protein. Among more than 500,000 distinct CDR3 sequences, 15% to 20% were seen once, and the ten largest hold less than 4.5%. This clonotype has a handful of counts. Its antigen is still unknown. Graves' hyperthyroidism was deemed stable absent ophthalmopathy progression within 18 months. Germline V gene lookup returns CDR1 SGHDT and CDR2 YYEEEE. Between the trimmed V and J ends, which lost 7 bases and 1 base, there was a span of 8 bases. The CDR3 covers 12 residues.

This chain connects TRBV5-6 to TRBJ1-1, with unresolved D. The sequence was obtained from a woman between 25 and 40 years old with Graves' hyperthyroidism. Sequenced: blood. The CDR3 DNA reads TGTGCCAGCGCCTCCTGGAACACTGAAGCTTTCTTT. Its translation is CASASWNTEAFF.